The rows below give T cell receptor beta chains drawn from one sample of a study of patients and donors after allogeneic stem cell transplantation. TCRdb called the RT-PCR reads again in MiXCR, with one record for every CDR3 protein. This sample has about 960,000 distinct CDR3 sequences; more than 15% occur once, and the top ten carry 5% to 6.5%. Sequencing used blood, either unsorted or a sorted T cell fraction (not recorded which). Source of these receptors: a human donor who was either an allogeneic HSCT recipient or a stem cell or donor lymphocyte infusion donor (not recorded which). It is not recorded whose cells these are; they may come from a transplant donor. Each CDR3 is given with its conserved first and last residue. A D gene is named only where the DNA matches it firmly. Only some rows state a clone size, as once, few, many or a class for expanded clones.

d_call clone_size j_call v_call cdr3_aa cdr3_nt
- - TRBJ1-1 TRBV2 CASSEALPLQAFF TGTGCCAGCAGTGAAGCGCTTCCGTTGCAAGCTTTCTTT
TRBD2 few TRBJ2-1 TRBV12-3/TRBV12-4 CASSLWRETNNEQFF TGTGCCAGCAGTTTATGGCGGGAGACAAACAATGAGCAGTTCTTC
TRBD2 - TRBJ2-2 TRBV12-3/TRBV12-4 CASDRGEGSGTGELFF TGTGCCAGCGACCGGGGGGAGGGAAGCGGCACCGGGGAGCTGTTTTTT
TRBD1 - TRBJ1-1 TRBV5-1 CASSEQTGKRRTEAFF TGCGCCAGCAGCGAACAGACAGGGAAAAGGAGAACTGAAGCTTTCTTT
- - TRBJ1-1 TRBV20-1 CSARRLDRVNTEAFF TGCAGTGCTCGGCGCTTAGATAGAGTTAACACTGAAGCTTTCTTT
TRBD2 - TRBJ2-3 TRBV20-1 CSARVLNGGEDTQYF TGCAGTGCTAGAGTCCTTAACGGGGGGGAAGATACGCAGTATTTT
TRBD2 few TRBJ2-3 TRBV7-6 CASSLPGTSGGGSDTQYF TGTGCCAGCAGCTTACCCGGGACTAGCGGGGGGGGTTCAGATACGCAGTATTTT
TRBD1 - TRBJ1-2 TRBV3-1 CASSQPAGGSLGYTF TGTGCCAGCAGCCAACCTGCAGGGGGATCTCTTGGCTACACCTTC
- - TRBJ2-7 TRBV7-8 CASSLEIKNEQYF TGTGCCAGCAGCTTAGAAATCAAGAATGAGCAGTACTTC
- few TRBJ1-3 TRBV7-2 CASSPTPISGNTIYF TGTGCCAGCAGCCCGACACCGATCTCTGGAAACACCATATATTTT
- - TRBJ2-3 TRBV7-2 CASSLVGSGAGDTQYF TGTGCCAGCAGCCTAGTGGGGTCCGGGGCCGGGGATACGCAGTATTTT
TRBD2 few TRBJ2-1 TRBV6-1 CASSNIAGSYNEQFF TGTGCCAGCAGTAATATAGCGGGGTCCTACAATGAGCAGTTCTTC
- few TRBJ2-5 TRBV11-3 CASSSTGVKETQYF TGTGCCAGCAGCTCCACGGGGGTAAAAGAGACCCAGTACTTC
- - TRBJ1-2 TRBV7-9 CASSLAPGYHGYTF TGTGCCAGCAGCTTAGCGCCAGGGTACCATGGCTACACCTTC
TRBD1 few TRBJ2-7 TRBV27 CASSLVRQGTYEQYF TGTGCCAGCAGTCTCGTTCGACAGGGGACCTACGAGCAGTACTTC
TRBD1 many TRBJ2-2 TRBV12-3/TRBV12-4 CASSSRQGHTGELFF TGTGCCAGCAGTTCCCGACAGGGGCACACCGGGGAGCTGTTTTTT
- few TRBJ1-2 TRBV10-3 CAISESDRTTYGYTF TGTGCCATCAGTGAGTCAGACAGGACTACCTATGGCTACACCTTC
- - TRBJ2-5 TRBV5-1 CASSLADTKKETQYF TGCGCCAGCAGCTTGGCGGATACAAAAAAAGAGACCCAGTACTTC
- few TRBJ2-7 TRBV21-1 CASTLPIGSAYYEQYF TGTGCCAGCACCCTTCCGATTGGCAGCGCCTACTACGAGCAGTACTTC
- few TRBJ1-1 TRBV27 CASSLYRRNTEAFF TGTGCCAGCAGTTTATACAGGCGGAACACTGAAGCTTTCTTT
- - TRBJ2-2 TRBV4-3 CASSQDVNTGELFF TGCGCCAGCAGCCAAGATGTTAACACCGGGGAGCTGTTTTTT
TRBD1 few TRBJ1-6 TRBV20-1 CSASRGRTYNSPLHF TGCAGTGCCAGCAGGGGGCGGACCTATAATTCACCCCTCCACTTT
TRBD2 many TRBJ2-1 TRBV12-3/TRBV12-4 CASRGTSGYNEQFF TGTGCCAGCAGGGGGACTAGCGGTTACAATGAGCAGTTCTTC
TRBD1 few TRBJ2-7 TRBV5-5 CASRRAGTGPSYEQYF TGTGCCAGCAGACGGGCCGGGACAGGGCCTTCATACGAGCAGTACTTC
- few TRBJ2-1 TRBV6-2/TRBV6-3 CASISYRVSYNEQFF TGTGCCAGCATCTCTTACAGAGTCTCCTACAATGAGCAGTTCTTC
- - TRBJ2-1 TRBV21-1 CASSKEGRRLFSSYNEQFF TGTGCCAGCAGCAAAGAGGGACGGCGGCTTTTTAGCTCCTACAATGAGCAGTTCTTC
TRBD2 - TRBJ2-3 TRBV5-1 CASRPTLAGGTDTQYF TGCGCCAGCAGACCGACTCTAGCGGGGGGCACAGATACGCAGTATTTT
TRBD1 few TRBJ1-5 TRBV20-1 CSATLPTGSSNQPQHF TGCAGTGCCACACTACCGACAGGGAGTAGCAATCAGCCCCAGCATTTT
TRBD2 few TRBJ2-7 TRBV5-1 CASSGTSGTYYEQYF TGCGCCAGCAGCGGGACTAGCGGGACTTACTACGAGCAGTACTTC
TRBD1 few TRBJ2-5 TRBV29-1 CSVDGQGRYQETQYF TGCAGCGTTGACGGACAGGGGCGATACCAAGAGACCCAGTACTTC
- few TRBJ2-2 TRBV3-1 CASSQYTGGRGYTGELFF TGTGCCAGCAGTCAGTATACTGGAGGGCGGGGATACACCGGGGAGCTGTTTTTT
- once TRBJ2-5 TRBV3-1 CASSQEERGTQYF TGTGCCAGCAGCCAAGAAGAGCGAGGGACCCAGTACTTC
- - TRBJ2-1 TRBV4-3 CASSQEPGSDYNEQFF TGCGCCAGCAGCCAAGAGCCCGGCTCGGATTACAATGAGCAGTTCTTC
- - TRBJ2-7 TRBV2 CASSAFLDEQYF TGTGCCAGCAGTGCATTCCTCGACGAGCAGTACTTC
- few TRBJ2-7 TRBV6-5 CASSYSKGERVTYEQYF TGTGCCAGCAGTTACTCGAAGGGCGAGCGAGTAACCTACGAGCAGTACTTC
- few TRBJ1-1 TRBV25-1 CASTEGGNTEAFF TGTGCCAGCACCGAAGGGGGGAACACTGAAGCTTTCTTT
- - TRBJ1-2 TRBV9 CASSGTVDYGYTF TGTGCCAGCAGTGGGACTGTCGACTATGGCTACACCTTC
- - TRBJ2-3 TRBV5-1 CASSLDGRLDTQYF TGCGCCAGCAGCTTGGATGGCCGCCTAGATACGCAGTATTTT
- few TRBJ1-1 TRBV12-3/TRBV12-4 CASYLGPSMNTEAFF TGTGCCAGCTACCTTGGACCCTCGATGAACACTGAAGCTTTCTTT
- - TRBJ1-4 TRBV20-1 CSARVYQGGTATNEKLFF TGCAGTGCTAGAGTTTACCAAGGGGGAACGGCAACTAATGAAAAACTGTTTTTT